This T cell receptor (beta chain) was captured by sequencing in a study of blood T cells in healthy people across ages. Overall study findings and caveats: No conclusive comparison of naive versus antigen-experienced cells was possible with unsorted PBMCs. Strongly correlated with naive T cell percentage was TCR beta diversity.

A note on this clonotype: The antigen is unknown.

Per sample, a minimum of 6 million PBMCs were isolated. Next came a second PCR, run for about 6 to 12 cycles, which used a sample-barcoded 5' primer along with a J-beta primer mix. At least 3 million CDR3-containing paired-end reads were obtained per sample. MiXCR, applied by TCRdb to the 5' RACE reads, yields one record per CDR3 protein. Here the sample spans fewer than 750,000 distinct CDR3 sequences, about 45% being singletons. This CDR3 has 14 residues. Sample: blood. V is TRBV12-3 or TRBV12-4 and J is TRBJ2-4; 8 nucleotides align to TRBD2. The J call may be in error: the DNA end matches TRBJ2-7 better. This receptor was taken from an older man in good health. CDR3 sequence reads: CASGTGGPRGEQYF. CDR3 DNA sequence: TGTGCCAGCGGAACGGGAGGGCCAAGAGGCGAGCAGTACTTC.